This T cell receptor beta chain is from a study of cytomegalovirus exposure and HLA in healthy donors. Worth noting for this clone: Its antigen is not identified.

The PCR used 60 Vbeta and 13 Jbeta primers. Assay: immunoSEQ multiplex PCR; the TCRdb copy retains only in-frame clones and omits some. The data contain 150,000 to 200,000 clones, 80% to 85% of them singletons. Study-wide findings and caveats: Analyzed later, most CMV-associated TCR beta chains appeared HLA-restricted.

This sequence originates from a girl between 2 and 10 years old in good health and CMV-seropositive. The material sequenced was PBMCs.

The CDR3 bases are TGTGCCAGCAGTCGGACAGGCCCGGACACTGAAGCTTTCTTT. This encodes CASSRTGPDTEAFF. The chain is built from TRBV5-5 and TRBJ1-1; TRBD1 aligns across 7 bases. After removal of 5 bases from V and 3 bases from J, the junction contained 7 bases not matched to a gene. The CDR3 has 14 amino acids. Germline V CDR1 and CDR2: SGHKS, YYEKEE (reference sequence).